A selection of T cell receptor beta chains follows, all from one sample in a study of blood T cell repertoires in COVID-19. Here immunoSEQ multiplex PCR was the method, and the copy in TCRdb shows in-frame clones only, minus some. The data show approximately 380,000 clones, with 90% to 95% seen just once and about 0.78% held by the top ten. The sample comprised PBMCs or T cells enriched from blood (not recorded which). These receptors were collected from a woman aged 40 to 55 who had been exposed to COVID-19. Both conserved end residues are part of each CDR3. D genes are given only for firm matches. The size entry is marked missing in some rows and otherwise reads once, few, many or a size class.

TRBJ1-3,.,TRBV10-3,TRBD1,14,CAIRGTGSGNTIYF,TGTGCCATCAGGGGGACAGGCTCTGGAAACACCATATATTTT
TRBJ1-5,.,TRBV2,.,14,CASIRLQGDQPQHF,TGTGCCAGCATCAGGCTACAGGGTGATCAGCCCCAGCATTTT
TRBJ1-2,.,TRBV2,.,15,CASSGTGQGGYGYTF,TGTGCCAGCAGTGGGACGGGTCAGGGTGGCTATGGCTACACCTTC
TRBJ2-5,once,TRBV6-6,TRBD1,13,CASSRDSQETQYF,TGTGCCAGCAGTAGGGACAGCCAAGAGACCCAGTACTTC
TRBJ2-3,.,TRBV18,.,18,CASSPLPPRRANTDTQYF,TGTGCCAGCTCACCACTCCCCCCTCGGCGGGCCAACACAGATACGCAGTATTTT
TRBJ1-6,.,TRBV5-1,.,12,CASSLAGEPLHF,TGCGCCAGCAGCTTGGCAGGGGAACCCCTCCACTTT
TRBJ2-7,.,TRBV11-2,.,13,CASSLDPTYEQYF,TGTGCCAGCAGCTTAGACCCGACTTACGAGCAGTACTTC
TRBJ1-4,.,TRBV7-9,.,16,CASSSGTAATNEKLFF,TGTGCCAGCAGCTCAGGAACAGCGGCAACTAATGAAAAACTGTTTTTT
TRBJ2-2,.,TRBV7-3,.,16,CASSLNAGGVTGELFF,TGTGCCAGCAGCTTAAATGCTGGAGGGGTCACCGGGGAGCTGTTTTTT
TRBJ1-1,.,TRBV19,.,15,CASSIGAYPNTEAFF,TGTGCCAGTAGTATAGGGGCCTATCCGAACACTGAAGCTTTCTTT
TRBJ1-6,.,TRBV5-1,.,16,CASSPVGSSYNSPLHF,TGCGCCAGCAGCCCGGTAGGGAGCTCCTATAATTCACCCCTCCACTTT
TRBJ1-1,.,TRBV7-9,TRBD1,15,CASSLMDRYDTEAFF,TGTGCCAGCAGCTTAATGGACAGGTATGACACTGAAGCTTTCTTT
TRBJ1-2,.,TRBV19,TRBD1,16,CASSISGGTGVNGYTF,TGTGCCAGTAGTATATCCGGGGGGACAGGGGTTAATGGCTACACCTTC
TRBJ2-3,.,TRBV7-2,TRBD2,16,CASSLGASGEGDTQYF,TGTGCCAGCAGCTTAGGGGCTAGCGGGGAGGGAGATACGCAGTATTTT
TRBJ2-5,few,TRBV7-3,.,15,CASSLTGREKETQYF,TGTGCCAGCAGCTTAACTGGCAGGGAAAAAGAGACCCAGTACTTC
TRBJ2-4,.,TRBV27,TRBD1,17,CASTLLDRGRAKNIQYF,TGTGCCAGCACTTTACTTGACAGGGGGCGGGCCAAAAACATTCAGTACTTC
TRBJ1-1,.,TRBV5-1,TRBD1,17,CASSPGQAIPSNTEAFF,TGCGCCAGCAGCCCGGGACAGGCCATACCCTCGAACACTGAAGCTTTCTTT
TRBJ1-2,.,TRBV18,.,14,CASSPAVEGNGYTF,TGTGCCAGCTCACCCGCGGTGGAGGGTAACGGCTACACCTTC
TRBJ1-2,.,TRBV7-2,TRBD1,15,CASSLVQTGGYGYTF,TGTGCCAGCAGCTTAGTACAGACAGGGGGCTATGGCTACACCTTC
TRBJ1-6,.,TRBV3-1/TRBV3-2,.,13,CASSRDSYSPLHF,TGTGCCAGCAGCCGCGACAGTTATTCACCCCTCCACTTT
TRBJ2-7,.,TRBV18,TRBD1,13,CASSRQGAREQYF,TGTGCCAGCTCGCGACAGGGGGCGCGGGAGCAGTACTTC
TRBJ2-3,.,TRBV27,.,14,CASSLTVPTDTQYF,TGTGCCAGCAGTTTGACAGTTCCCACAGATACGCAGTATTTT
TRBJ1-5,.,TRBV30,.,14,CAWSDGSPNQPQHF,TGTGCCTGGTCAGACGGGAGTCCCAATCAGCCCCAGCATTTT
TRBJ1-2,.,TRBV6-1,TRBD1,15,CASSDLFQGDYGYTF,TGTGCCAGCAGTGACCTCTTCCAGGGGGACTATGGCTACACCTTC
TRBJ1-6,.,TRBV6-4,.,14,CASSATGQDSPLHF,TGTGCCAGCAGCGCCACAGGGCAGGATTCACCCCTCCACTTT
TRBJ1-2,.,TRBV14,.,14,CASSQSQGFYGYTF,TGTGCCAGCAGCCAATCACAGGGATTTTATGGCTACACCTTC
TRBJ2-7,once,TRBV28,.,11,CASSLAREQYF,TGTGCCAGCAGTTTGGCTCGAGAGCAGTACTTC
TRBJ2-3,.,TRBV7-3,TRBD2,16,CASSLWGTSWEDTQYF,TGTGCCAGCAGCTTATGGGGGACTAGTTGGGAGGATACGCAGTATTTT